The present T cell receptor (beta chain) was sequenced within a study of shared clonotypes between healthy human individuals. General study points: Naive CD4 clonotypes were shared across a few donors at about 5.2%.

It was CD45RO-negative cells, positively selected for CCR7, that made up naive CD8 cells, with terminally differentiated effector memory CD45RA+ cells excluded. Recent vaccinations or acute infections were absent in the healthy HIV-negative adult donors. Adults of Caucasian background living in Nashville, Tennessee made up all donors. Genomic DNA per cell subset filled all wells of several immunoSEQ plates. Assay: immunoSEQ multiplex PCR; the TCRdb copy retains only in-frame clones and omits some. This table holds about 2 million clones, over 85% found once. This clone was seen once. Its antigen remains unknown. The germline CDR1 and CDR2 sequences are MDHEN and SYDVKM. This CDR3 contains 16 residues. With 3 bases clipped from V and 4 bases from J, the junction kept 6 bases outside the gene matches.

The source material was naive CD8+ T cells sorted from blood. The sequence came from a man aged 18 to 29 in good health. This chain connects TRBV28 to TRBJ2-2; 9 bases are shared with TRBD2. The CDR3 DNA is TGTGCCAGCAGTTTGAGTCTAGCGGGGACCACCGGGGAGCTGTTTTTT. The encoded protein is CASSLSLAGTTGELFF.